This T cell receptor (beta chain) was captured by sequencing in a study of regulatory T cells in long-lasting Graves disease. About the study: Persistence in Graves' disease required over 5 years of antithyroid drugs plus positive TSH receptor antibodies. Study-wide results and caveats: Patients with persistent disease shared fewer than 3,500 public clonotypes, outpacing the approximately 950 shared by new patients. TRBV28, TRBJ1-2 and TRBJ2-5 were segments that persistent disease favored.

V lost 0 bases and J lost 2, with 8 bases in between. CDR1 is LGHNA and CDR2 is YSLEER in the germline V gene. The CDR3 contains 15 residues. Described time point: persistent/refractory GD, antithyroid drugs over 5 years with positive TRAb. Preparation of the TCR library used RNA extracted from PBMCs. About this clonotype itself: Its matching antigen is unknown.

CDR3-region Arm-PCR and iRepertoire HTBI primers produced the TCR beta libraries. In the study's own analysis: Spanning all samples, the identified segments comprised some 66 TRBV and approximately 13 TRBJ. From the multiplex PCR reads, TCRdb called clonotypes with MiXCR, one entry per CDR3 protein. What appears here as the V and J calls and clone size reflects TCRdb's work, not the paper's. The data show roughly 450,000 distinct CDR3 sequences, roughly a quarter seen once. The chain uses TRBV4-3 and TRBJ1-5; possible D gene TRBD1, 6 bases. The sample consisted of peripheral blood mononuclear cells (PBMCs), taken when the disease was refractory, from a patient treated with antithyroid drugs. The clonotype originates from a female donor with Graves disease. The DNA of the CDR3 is TGCGCCAGCAGCCAAGATCCAGGGGGCAATCAGCCCCAGCATTTT. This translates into CASSQDPGGNQPQHF.